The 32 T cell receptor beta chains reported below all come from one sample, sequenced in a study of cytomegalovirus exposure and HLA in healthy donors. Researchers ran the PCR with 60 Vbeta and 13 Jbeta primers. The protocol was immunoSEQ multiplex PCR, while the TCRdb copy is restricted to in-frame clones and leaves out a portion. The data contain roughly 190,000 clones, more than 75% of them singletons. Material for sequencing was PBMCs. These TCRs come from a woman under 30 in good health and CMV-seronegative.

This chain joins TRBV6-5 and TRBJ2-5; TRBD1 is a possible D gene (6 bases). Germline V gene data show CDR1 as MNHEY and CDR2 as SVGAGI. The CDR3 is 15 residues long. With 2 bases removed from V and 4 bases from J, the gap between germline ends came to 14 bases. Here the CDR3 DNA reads TGTGCCAGCAGTTACATGGGGGCGCAGGGAGAGACCCAGTACTTC. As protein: CASSYMGAQGETQYF.

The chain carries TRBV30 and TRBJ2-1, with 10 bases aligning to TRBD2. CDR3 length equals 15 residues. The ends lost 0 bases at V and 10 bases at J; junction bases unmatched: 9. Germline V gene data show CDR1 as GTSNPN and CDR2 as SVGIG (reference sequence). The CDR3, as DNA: TGTGCCTGGAGTGTAACGCTAGCGGGGGATGAAGAGCAGTTCTTC. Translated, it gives CAWSVTLAGDEEQFF.

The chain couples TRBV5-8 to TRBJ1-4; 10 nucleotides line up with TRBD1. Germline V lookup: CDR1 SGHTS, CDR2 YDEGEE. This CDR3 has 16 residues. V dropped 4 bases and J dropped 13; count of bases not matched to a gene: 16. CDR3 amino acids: CASSKGQGPRGYRLFF. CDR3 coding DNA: TGTGCCAGCAGCAAGGGACAGGGGCCGAGGGGGTACAGACTGTTTTTT.

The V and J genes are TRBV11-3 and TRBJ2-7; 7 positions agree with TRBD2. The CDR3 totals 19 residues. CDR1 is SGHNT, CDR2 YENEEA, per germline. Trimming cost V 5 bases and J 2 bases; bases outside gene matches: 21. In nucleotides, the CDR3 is TGTGCCAGCAGCCCAGGACTAGTCAGTAGTGGCTTAGCTACCTACGAGCAGTACTTC. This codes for CASSPGLVSSGLATYEQYF.

The CDR3 protein is CASSERLARGFGEQYF. In DNA, the CDR3 is TGTGCCAGCAGCGAAAGACTAGCGAGGGGCTTTGGGGAGCAGTACTTC. The V call is TRBV28, the J call TRBJ2-7; the match to TRBD2 covers 8 bases. CDR1 MDHEN and CDR2 SYDVKM come from the germline V gene. This CDR3 has 16 residues. Trimming at V came to 6 bases and at J to 7 bases, leaving 17 bases not matched to a gene.

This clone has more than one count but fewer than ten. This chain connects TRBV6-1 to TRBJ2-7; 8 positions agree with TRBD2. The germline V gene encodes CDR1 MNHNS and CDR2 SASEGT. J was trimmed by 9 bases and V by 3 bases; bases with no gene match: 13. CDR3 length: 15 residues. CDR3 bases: TGTGCCAGCAGTGACCTCCTAGCGGGCCTTCTAGGGCAGTACTTC. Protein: CASSDLLAGLLGQYF.

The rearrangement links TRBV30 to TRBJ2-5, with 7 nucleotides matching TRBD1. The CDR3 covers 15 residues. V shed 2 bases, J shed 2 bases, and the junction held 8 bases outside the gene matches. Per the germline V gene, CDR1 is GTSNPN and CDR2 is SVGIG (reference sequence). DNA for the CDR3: TGTGCCTGGAGTCCAGGGACAGTACCACAAGAGACCCAGTACTTC. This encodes CAWSPGTVPQETQYF.

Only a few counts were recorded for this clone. The CDR3 DNA reads as TGTGCCAGCAGCCCCCTGGGGGGGGAGGGCCTTGATACGCAGTATTTT. It specifies CASSPLGGEGLDTQYF. The chain has TRBV4-2 and TRBJ2-3; 7 bases are shared with TRBD2. The CDR3 has 16 amino acids. V lost 4 bases to trimming and J lost 6 bases; unmatched junction nucleotides: 13. The germline CDR1 and CDR2 sequences are LGHNA and YNFKEQ.

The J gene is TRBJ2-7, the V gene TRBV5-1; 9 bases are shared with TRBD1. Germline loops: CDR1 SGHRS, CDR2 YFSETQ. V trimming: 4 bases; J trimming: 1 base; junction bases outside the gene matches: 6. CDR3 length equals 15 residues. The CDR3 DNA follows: TGCGCCAGCAGCCCTGGACAGGGGACTTCCTACGAGCAGTACTTC. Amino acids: CASSPGQGTSYEQYF.

The CDR3 DNA is TGTGCCATCAGCCCAGCGGGAGGCCTCTGGAATGAGCAGTTCTTC. This translates into CAISPAGGLWNEQFF. V usage is TRBV10-3 and J usage is TRBJ2-1, with 9 nucleotides matching TRBD2. CDR3 length: 15 residues. J gave up 7 bases and V 6 bases, and 10 bases lay outside the gene matches. CDR1 and CDR2 from the germline V gene are ENHRY and SYGVKD.

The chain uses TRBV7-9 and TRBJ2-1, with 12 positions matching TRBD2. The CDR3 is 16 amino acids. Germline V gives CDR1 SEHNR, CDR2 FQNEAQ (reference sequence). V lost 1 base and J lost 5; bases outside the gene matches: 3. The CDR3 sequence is CASSLGTSGIHNEQFF. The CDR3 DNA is TGTGCCAGCAGCTTAGGGACTAGCGGGATTCACAATGAGCAGTTCTTC.

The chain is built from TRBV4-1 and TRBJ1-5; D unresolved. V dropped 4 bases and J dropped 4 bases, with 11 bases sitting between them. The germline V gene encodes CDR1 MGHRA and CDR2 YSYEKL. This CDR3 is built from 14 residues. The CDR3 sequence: CASSPSFPNQPQHF. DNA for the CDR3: TGCGCCAGCAGCCCAAGCTTCCCGAATCAGCCCCAGCATTTT.

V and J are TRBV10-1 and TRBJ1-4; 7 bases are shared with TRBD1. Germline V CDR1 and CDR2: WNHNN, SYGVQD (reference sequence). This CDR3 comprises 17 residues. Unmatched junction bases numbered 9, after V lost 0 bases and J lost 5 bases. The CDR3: CASSESREGAQNEKLFF. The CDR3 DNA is TGCGCCAGCAGTGAGTCGCGAGAGGGGGCCCAAAATGAAAAACTGTTTTTT.

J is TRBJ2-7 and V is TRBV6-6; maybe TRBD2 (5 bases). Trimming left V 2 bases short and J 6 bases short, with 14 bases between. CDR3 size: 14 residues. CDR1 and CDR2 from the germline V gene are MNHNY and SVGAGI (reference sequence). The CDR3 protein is CASSYEGGPAEQYF. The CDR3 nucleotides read TGTGCCAGCAGTTACGAGGGCGGTCCCGCCGAGCAGTACTTC.

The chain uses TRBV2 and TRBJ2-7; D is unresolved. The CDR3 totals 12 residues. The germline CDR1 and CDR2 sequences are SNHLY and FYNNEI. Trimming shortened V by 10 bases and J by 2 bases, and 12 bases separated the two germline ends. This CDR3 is CATSSRPYEQYF. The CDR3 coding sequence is TGTGCCACCTCGAGCAGGCCCTACGAGCAGTACTTC.

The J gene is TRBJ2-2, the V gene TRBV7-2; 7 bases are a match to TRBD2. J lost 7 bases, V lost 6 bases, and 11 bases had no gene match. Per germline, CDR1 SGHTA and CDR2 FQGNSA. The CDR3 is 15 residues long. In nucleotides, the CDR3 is TGTGCCAGCAGTTCCGGAGCGGGATTCGTCGGGGAGCTGTTTTTT. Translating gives CASSSGAGFVGELFF. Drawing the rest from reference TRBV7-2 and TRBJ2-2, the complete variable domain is GAGVSQSPSNKVTEKGKDVELRCDPISGHTALYWYRQSLGQGLEFLIYFQGNSAPDKSGLPSDRFSAERTGGSVSTLTIQRTQQEDSAVYLCASSSGAGFVGELFFGEGSRLTVL.

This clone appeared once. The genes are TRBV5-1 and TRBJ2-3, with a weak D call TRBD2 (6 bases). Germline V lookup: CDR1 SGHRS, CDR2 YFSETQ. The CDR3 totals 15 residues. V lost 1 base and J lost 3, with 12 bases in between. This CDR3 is CASSLPLAPTDTQYF. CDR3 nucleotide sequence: TGCGCCAGCAGCTTGCCACTAGCCCCTACAGATACGCAGTATTTT.

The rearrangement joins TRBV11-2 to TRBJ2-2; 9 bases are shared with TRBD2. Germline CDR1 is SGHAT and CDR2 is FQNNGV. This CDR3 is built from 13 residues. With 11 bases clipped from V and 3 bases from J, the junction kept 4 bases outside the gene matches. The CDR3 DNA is TGTGCCGTAAGCGGGGGGTACACCGGGGAGCTGTTTTTT. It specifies CAVSGGYTGELFF.

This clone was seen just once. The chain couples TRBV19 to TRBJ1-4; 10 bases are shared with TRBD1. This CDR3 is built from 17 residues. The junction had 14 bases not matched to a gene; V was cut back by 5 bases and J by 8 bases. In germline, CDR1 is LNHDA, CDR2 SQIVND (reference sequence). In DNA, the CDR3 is TGTGCCAGTAGTTTCTCCGGGACAGGGGATTTTCGGGAAAAACTGTTTTTT. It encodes CASSFSGTGDFREKLFF.

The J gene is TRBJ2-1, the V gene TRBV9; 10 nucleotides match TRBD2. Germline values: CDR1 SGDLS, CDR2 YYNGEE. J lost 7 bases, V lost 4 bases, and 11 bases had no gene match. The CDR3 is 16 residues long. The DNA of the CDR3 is TGTGCCAGCAGCACGAAGCGGGGGGGCCTTGGGAATGAGCAGTTCTTC. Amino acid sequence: CASSTKRGGLGNEQFF.

CDR3 protein: CASSLVGLASPNEQFF. The CDR3 region has the DNA TGTGCCAGCAGCTTAGTAGGGCTAGCCTCCCCCAATGAGCAGTTCTTC. The rearrangement joins TRBV11-2 to TRBJ2-1; maybe TRBD2 (5 bases). The CDR3 loop spans 16 amino acids. CDR1 SGHAT and CDR2 FQNNGV come from the germline V gene. Between the trimmed V and J ends, which lost 1 base and 6 bases, there was a span of 16 bases.

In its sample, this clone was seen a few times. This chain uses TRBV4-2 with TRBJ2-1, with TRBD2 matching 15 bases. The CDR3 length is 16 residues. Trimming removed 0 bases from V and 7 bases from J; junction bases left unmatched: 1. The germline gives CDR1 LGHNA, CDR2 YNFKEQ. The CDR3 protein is CASSQDGTSGGNEQFF. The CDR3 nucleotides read TGTGCCAGCAGCCAAGATGGGACTAGCGGGGGGAATGAGCAGTTCTTC.

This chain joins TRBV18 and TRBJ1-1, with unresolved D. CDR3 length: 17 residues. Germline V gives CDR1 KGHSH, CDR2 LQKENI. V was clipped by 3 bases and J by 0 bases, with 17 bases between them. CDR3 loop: CASSPAGSMRVNTEAFF. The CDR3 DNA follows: TGTGCCAGCTCACCGGCCGGGTCGATGAGAGTGAACACTGAAGCTTTCTTT.

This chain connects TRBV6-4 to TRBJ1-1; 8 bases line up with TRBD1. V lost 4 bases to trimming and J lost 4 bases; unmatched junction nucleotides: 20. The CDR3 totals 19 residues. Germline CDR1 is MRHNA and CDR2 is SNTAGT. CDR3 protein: CASSARPGRTGRIVTEAFF. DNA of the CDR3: TGTGCCAGCAGTGCCCGGCCTGGGCGGACAGGGCGGATCGTCACTGAAGCTTTCTTT.

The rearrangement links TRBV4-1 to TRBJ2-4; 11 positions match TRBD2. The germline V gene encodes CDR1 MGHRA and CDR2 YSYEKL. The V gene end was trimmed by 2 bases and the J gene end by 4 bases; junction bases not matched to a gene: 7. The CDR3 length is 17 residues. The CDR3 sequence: CASSQPTSGISKNIQYF. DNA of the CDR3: TGCGCCAGCAGCCAACCGACTAGCGGGATCAGTAAAAACATTCAGTACTTC.

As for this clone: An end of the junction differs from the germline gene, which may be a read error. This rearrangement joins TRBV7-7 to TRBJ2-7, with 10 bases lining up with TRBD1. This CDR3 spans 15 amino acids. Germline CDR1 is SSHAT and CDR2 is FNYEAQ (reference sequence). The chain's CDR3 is CASSPGTGEWYEQYF. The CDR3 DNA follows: TGTGCTAGCAGCCCCGGGACAGGGGAGTGGTACGAGCAGTACTTC.

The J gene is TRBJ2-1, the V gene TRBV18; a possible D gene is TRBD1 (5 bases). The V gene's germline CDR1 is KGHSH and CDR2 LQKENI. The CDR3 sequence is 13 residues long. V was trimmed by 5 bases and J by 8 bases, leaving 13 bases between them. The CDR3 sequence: CASSATGSDEQFF. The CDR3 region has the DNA TGTGCCAGCTCAGCCACAGGTTCGGATGAGCAGTTCTTC.

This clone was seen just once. This CDR3 reads CASSWWQKMDEQYF. CDR3 in DNA: TGTGCCAGCAGTTGGTGGCAGAAAATGGACGAGCAGTACTTC. The chain carries TRBV27 and TRBJ2-7; D not certain. Germline CDR1 reads MNHEY; CDR2 reads SMNVEV (reference sequence). This CDR3 is 14 amino acids long. Trimming took 4 bases from V and 5 from J, leaving 15 bases between them.

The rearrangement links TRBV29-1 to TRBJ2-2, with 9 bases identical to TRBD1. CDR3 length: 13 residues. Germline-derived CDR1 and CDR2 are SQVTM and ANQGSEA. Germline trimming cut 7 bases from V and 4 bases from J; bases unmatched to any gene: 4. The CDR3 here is CSADRGGTGELFF. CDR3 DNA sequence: TGCAGCGCGGACAGGGGAGGCACCGGGGAGCTGTTTTTT.

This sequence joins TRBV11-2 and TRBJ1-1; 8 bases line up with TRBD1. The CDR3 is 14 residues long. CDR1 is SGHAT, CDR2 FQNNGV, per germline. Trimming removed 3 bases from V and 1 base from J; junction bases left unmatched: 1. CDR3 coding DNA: TGTGCCAGCAGCTTTGACAGGGGGAACACTGAAGCTTTCTTT. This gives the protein CASSFDRGNTEAFF.

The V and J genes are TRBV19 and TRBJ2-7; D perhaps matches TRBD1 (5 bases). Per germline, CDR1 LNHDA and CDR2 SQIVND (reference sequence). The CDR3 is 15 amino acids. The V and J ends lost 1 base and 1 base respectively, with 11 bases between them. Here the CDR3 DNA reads TGTGCCAGTAGTATAGTAACAGGAGAGTCCTACGAGCAGTACTTC. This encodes CASSIVTGESYEQYF.

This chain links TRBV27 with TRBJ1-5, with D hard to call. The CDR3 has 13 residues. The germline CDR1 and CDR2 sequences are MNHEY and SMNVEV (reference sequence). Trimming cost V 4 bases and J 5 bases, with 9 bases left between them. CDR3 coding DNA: TGTGCCAGCAGTTCTTATCCTTATCAGCCCCAGCATTTT. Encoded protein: CASSSYPYQPQHF.